This is a list of T cell receptor beta chains from one sample in a study of shared clonotypes between healthy human individuals. Using immunoSEQ multiplex PCR, the repertoire was profiled, and TCRdb retains in-frame clones only, with some absent. The table lists approximately 2.5 million clones, over 85% of them singletons. Material: naive CD4+ T cells sorted from blood. These receptor sequences come from a man younger than 35 in good health. Each CDR3 is given without its conserved first and last residue.

10	TRBV6-6	TRBJ1-6	ASSPLDSPLH
13	TRBV6-5	TRBJ2-3	ASSYTGGRTDTQY
13	TRBV5-1	TRBJ2-5	ASSRSGVDLGAQY
13	TRBV4-3	TRBJ1-1	ASSPSFRGNTEAF
11	TRBV6-5	TRBJ1-2	ASRHPQGEGYT
13	TRBV6-6	TRBJ1-5	ASRYDRGQSQPQH
14	TRBV4-2	TRBJ2-7	ASSQDLTSGTYEQY
13	TRBV7-9	TRBJ2-1	ASSLAGNTYNEQF
11	TRBV25-1	TRBJ1-1	ASSDSLGGEAF
11	TRBV6-4	TRBJ2-3	ASSDELTDTQY
11	TRBV30	TRBJ1-5	AWSDGYNQPQH
14	TRBV5-1	NA	ASSLLGQGSSYEQY
12	TRBV10-3	TRBJ1-2	AISSTGTVYGYT
12	TRBV11-2	TRBJ1-4	ASSPDRSNEKLF
13	TRBV6-6	TRBJ1-2	ASTPPRTEDYGYT
13	TRBV25-1	TRBJ1-1	ASSESGQGGTEAF
15	TRBV4-3	TRBJ2-7	ASSQDKKLAGVAEQY
14	TRBV21-1	TRBJ2-7	ASSKSRGQGGCEQY
16	TRBV5-1	TRBJ2-1	ASSPGTSGGSGYNEQF
10	TRBV6-6	TRBJ2-7	ASSYKDQRRD
9	TRBV29-1	TRBJ2-1	SVESYNEQF
14	TRBV7-2	TRBJ1-6	ASSSPGTGDNSPLH
11	TRBV6-1	TRBJ1-1	ASNPRGNTEAF
12	TRBV6-1	TRBJ2-1	ASSRDRDYNEQF
12	TRBV7-9	TRBJ2-7	ASSTRTGSYEQY
13	TRBV5-1	TRBJ1-3	ASSLTQHSGNTIY
14	TRBV4-3	TRBJ2-2	ASSQQIAGPTGELF
14	TRBV4-2	TRBJ2-1	ASSQDPSGRLGEQF
9	TRBV2	TRBJ2-2	ASSYTGELF
12	TRBV18	TRBJ1-2	ASSSGVSAYGYT
12	TRBV6-6	TRBJ2-2	ASRGTSAIGELF
14	TRBV5-1	TRBJ2-3	ARETVPPLGTDTQY
10	TRBV7-9	TRBJ2-3	ASSPGGDTQY
17	TRBV5-1	TRBJ2-1	ASSYGLAGGRSSYNEQF
13	TRBV7-2	TRBJ2-1	ASSSQLRSYNEQF
13	TRBV6-5	TRBJ1-1	ASSYSTDMNTEAF
14	TRBV7-2	TRBJ2-5	ASSRRSGGKQETQY
10	TRBV14	TRBJ1-2	ASSQGGYGYT
9	TRBV7-2	TRBJ1-1	ASSLITEAF
13	TRBV30	TRBJ2-1	AWSVGDSSYNEQF
10	TRBV7-2	TRBJ2-5	ASSLVRETQY
16	TRBV28	TRBJ2-3	ASSPSPPFGASTDTQY
16	TRBV7-2	TRBJ1-6	ASSSIARTGTYNSPLH
13	TRBV30	TRBJ1-1	AWRYRDRMNTEAF
11	TRBV14	TRBJ2-7	ASRAGGTYEQY